The 5 T cell receptor beta chains reported below all come from one sample, sequenced in a study of vaccination and CD4 T cells after COVID-19. The study sequenced cultured CD4+ T cell DNA using the Oncomine TCR Beta short-read assay. TCRdb redid the calling of the PCR reads with MiXCR, one entry per CDR3 protein. The repertoire holds 8,000 to 9,000 distinct CDR3 sequences, with about 59% as singletons. These TCRs' antigens remain unknown. Treatment given: roughly 11-day PBMC culture with coronavirus spike peptide pools or control peptides (ViraFEST assay). Sequenced sample: CD4+ T cells from blood, cultured in vitro. The source is a human donor who had recovered from COVID-19.

The chain has TRBV24-1 and TRBJ2-5, with D uncertain. This CDR3 spans 14 amino acids. Germline-derived CDR1 and CDR2 are KGHDR and SFDVKD. V lost 2 bases and J lost 4, with 10 bases in between. The CDR3 protein is CATSDWVSPETQYF. In DNA form, the CDR3 reads TGTGCCACCAGTGATTGGGTTAGCCCAGAGACCCAGTACTTC.

The V and J genes are TRBV7-2 and TRBJ1-6; tentative D call: TRBD1 (5 bases). The CDR3 contains 13 residues. Germline CDR1 and CDR2: SGHTA and FQGNSA. V shed 8 bases and J shed 5 bases, with 10 bases lying between them. In DNA form, the CDR3 reads TGTGCCAGCGGGACGGTGGATAATTCACCCCTCCACTTT. This sequence encodes CASGTVDNSPLHF.

The V gene is TRBV28, the J gene TRBJ1-1; 7 positions match TRBD1. Germline trimming cut 8 bases from V and 0 bases from J; bases unmatched to any gene: 3. Germline CDR1 and CDR2: MDHEN and SYDVKM. The CDR3 runs 13 residues. The CDR3 protein is CASHRGLNTEAFF. The CDR3 DNA reads as TGTGCCAGCCACAGGGGACTGAACACTGAAGCTTTCTTT. Full variable domain (rest looked up from reference TRBV28 and TRBJ1-1): DVKVTQSSRYLVKRTGEKVFLECVQDMDHENMFWYRQDPGLGLRLIYFSYDVKMKEKGDIPEGYSVSREKKERFSLILESASTNQTSMYLCASHRGLNTEAFFGQGTRLTVV.

This clonotype was found a few times. The V gene is TRBV20-1, the J gene TRBJ1-5; 8 bases map to TRBD1. CDR3 size: 13 residues. Trimming removed 7 bases from V and 6 bases from J; junction bases left unmatched: 8. Germline values: CDR1 DFQATT, CDR2 SNEGSKA (reference sequence). This chain's CDR3 is CSVPGGAGQPQHF. In nucleotides, the CDR3 is TGCAGTGTTCCAGGGGGCGCCGGTCAGCCCCAGCATTTT.

The chain carries TRBV19 and TRBJ1-1, with a weak D call TRBD1 (5 bases). Germline V lookup: CDR1 LNHDA, CDR2 SQIVND (reference sequence). V lost 3 bases, J lost 1 base, and 9 bases lay in between. This CDR3 is built from 14 residues. Here the CDR3 reads CASSIGTANTEAFF. The CDR3 DNA sequence: TGTGCCAGTAGTATCGGGACGGCGAACACTGAAGCTTTCTTT.